Given below is one TCR beta chain in context. This record comes from a study of blood T cell repertoires in COVID-19. Study at large: Italy, Spain and the United States were the sources of the convalescent and acute COVID-19 samples. T cells, B-cell-depleted T cells, or PBMCs supplied cDNA or gDNA.

The V segment lost 5 bases and the J segment 4 bases; nucleotides outside the gene matches: 5. Looked up from germline, CDR1 is MNHEY and CDR2 is SVGAGI. The CDR3 consists of 14 residues. Data came from immunoSEQ multiplex PCR; TCRdb stores just in-frame clones and leaves some out. The table includes 95,000 to 150,000 clones, about nine tenths detected once. V usage is TRBV6-5 and J usage is TRBJ1-1; TRBD1 matches 9 bases. The origin of this receptor is a man between 40 and 49 years old with acute or convalescent COVID-19. The sequenced sample consisted of peripheral blood. CDR3 sequence reads: CASSHGQGITEAFF. In DNA, the CDR3 is TGTGCCAGCAGTCATGGACAGGGGATCACTGAAGCTTTCTTT.